The clone carrying this T cell receptor (beta chain) has a count of ten or more. The time point was: newly diagnosed GD, antithyroid drugs for less than 3 months. RNA from PBMCs was the source of the TCR library. Construction of TCR beta libraries relied on iRepertoire HTBI primers and on Arm-PCR targeting CDR3 regions. Each CDR3 protein gets one entry after TCRdb re-called the multiplex PCR reads with MiXCR. In the table there are about 470,000 distinct CDR3 sequences, just under 15% of which are singletons. V was pared by 3 bases and J by 2 bases, with 23 bases of the junction left unmatched. Looked up from germline, CDR1 is MGHRA and CDR2 is YSYEKL. The CDR3 extends over 21 amino acids. The data were taken from a study of regulatory T cells in long-lasting Graves disease. These records were also assigned to another study, of T cells in Graves' hyperthyroidism and ophthalmopathy.

This sequence originates from a woman in her twenties or thirties with Graves disease. Sequenced here: peripheral blood mononuclear cells (PBMCs), sampled at new diagnosis, from a patient treated with antithyroid drugs. V and J are TRBV4-1 and TRBJ2-7; TRBD2 agrees at 9 bases. The CDR3 region is CASSQIRGAGTSSESPYEQYF. In DNA form, the CDR3 reads TGCGCCAGCAGCCAGATCAGAGGTGCCGGGACTAGCAGCGAAAGCCCCTACGAGCAGTACTTC.